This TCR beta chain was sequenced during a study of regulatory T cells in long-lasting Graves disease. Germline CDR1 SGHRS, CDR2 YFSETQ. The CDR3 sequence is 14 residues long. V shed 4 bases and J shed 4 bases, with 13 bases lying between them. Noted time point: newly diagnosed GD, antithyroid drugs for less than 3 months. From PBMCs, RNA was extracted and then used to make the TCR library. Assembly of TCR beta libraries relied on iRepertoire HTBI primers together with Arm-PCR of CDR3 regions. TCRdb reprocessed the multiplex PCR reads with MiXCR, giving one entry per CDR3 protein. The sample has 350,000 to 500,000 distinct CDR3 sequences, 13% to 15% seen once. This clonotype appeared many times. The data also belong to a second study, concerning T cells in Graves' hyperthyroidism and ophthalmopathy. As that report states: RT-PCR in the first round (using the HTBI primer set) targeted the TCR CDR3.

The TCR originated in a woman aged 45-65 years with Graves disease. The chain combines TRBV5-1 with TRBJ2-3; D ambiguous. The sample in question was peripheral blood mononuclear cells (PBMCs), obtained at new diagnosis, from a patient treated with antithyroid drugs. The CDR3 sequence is CASSGARSSDTQYF. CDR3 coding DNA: TGCGCCAGCAGCGGAGCCAGGAGCTCAGATACGCAGTATTTT.